Following are 17 T cell receptor beta chains from one sample sequenced in a study of beta chain features in type 1 diabetes. Overall study results and limits: Significant though moderate, a shortening of TCRB CDR3s appeared in all four CD4+ subsets of Type 1 diabetes patients.

As every portion of the isolated RNA was reverse transcribed, the sequencing read expressed TCRB transcripts. The data were produced by immunoSEQ multiplex PCR, yet TCRdb's version contains in-frame clones alone and is incomplete. The sample carries 350,000 to 400,000 clones, roughly 12% recorded once. These TCRs' antigens remain unknown. The sequencing sample was made of naive CD4+ T cells from blood. These receptors were collected from a young woman with type 1 diabetes.

The V call is TRBV28, the J call TRBJ2-2, with D tentatively TRBD2 (5 bases). Germline V gene sequence: CDR1 MDHEN, CDR2 SYDVKM. The CDR3 consists of 14 residues. V was shortened by 3 bases and J by 7 bases, with 12 bases between the two germline ends. The CDR3 DNA is TGTGCCAGCAGTTTTTCCGGGATGAACGGGGAGCTGTTTTTT. This translates into CASSFSGMNGELFF.

As DNA, the CDR3 is TGCGCCAGCGGCAAGCGGGGCACAGATACGCAGTATTTT. As protein: CASGKRGTDTQYF. V is TRBV5-1 and J is TRBJ2-3, with TRBD2 as a possible D gene (6 bases). Germline loops: CDR1 SGHRS, CDR2 YFSETQ. The CDR3 extends over 13 amino acids. Deletions cut 7 bases from V and 1 base from J, with 10 bases between.

This clone was found a few times. The chain couples TRBV2 to TRBJ1-2; D is undetermined. Germline CDR1 SNHLY, CDR2 FYNNEI. The CDR3 loop spans 12 amino acids. The V end was cut by 7 bases, the J end by 1 base, with 7 bases between. The CDR3 region is CASKQNNYGYTF. DNA of the CDR3: TGTGCCAGCAAACAGAATAACTATGGCTACACCTTC.

This clone was observed a handful of times. The V gene is TRBV5-6, the J gene TRBJ2-5; 8 bases align to TRBD2. Germline V lookup: CDR1 SGHDT, CDR2 YYEEEE. J gave up 12 bases and V 4 bases, and 14 bases lay outside the gene matches. The CDR3 runs 14 residues. CDR3 protein: CASSRDSPRAGEYF. CDR3 in DNA: TGTGCCAGCAGCCGGGACTCCCCTCGAGCGGGGGAGTACTTC.

This clone was observed a few times. This rearrangement joins TRBV28 to TRBJ2-7; D uncertain. Germline CDR1 MDHEN, CDR2 SYDVKM. CDR3 length: 13 amino acids. Between the trimmed V and J ends, which lost 5 bases and 2 bases, there was a span of 10 bases. In DNA, the CDR3 is TGTGCCAGCAGTCCGACACCCCCCTACGAGCAGTACTTC. Its translation: CASSPTPPYEQYF.

This clone was observed a handful of times. The CDR3 spells CASSYGQGREETQYF. In DNA, the CDR3 is TGTGCCAGCAGTTACGGGCAGGGGAGGGAAGAGACCCAGTACTTC. The V call is TRBV6-5, the J call TRBJ2-5; maybe TRBD2 (7 bases). Trimming took off 2 bases at V and 3 bases at J, with 13 bases between the two ends. CDR1 and CDR2 from the germline V gene are MNHEY and SVGAGI. The CDR3 length is 15 residues.

The chain joins TRBV5-1 to TRBJ2-5, with 9 bases aligning to TRBD2. After removal of 4 bases from V and 5 bases from J, the junction contained 12 bases not matched to a gene. The CDR3 is made up of 16 amino acids. CDR1 SGHRS and CDR2 YFSETQ come from the germline V gene. The CDR3 spells CASSGTQRGAWETQYF. The CDR3 region has the DNA TGCGCCAGCAGCGGAACCCAGCGGGGGGCCTGGGAGACCCAGTACTTC.

CDR3 sequence reads: CASSAFGGTYNEQFF. The CDR3 DNA reads TGTGCCAGCAGCGCCTTTGGAGGAACTTACAATGAGCAGTTCTTC. The chain is built from TRBV9 and TRBJ2-1; possible D gene TRBD2, 5 bases. Germline V lookup: CDR1 SGDLS, CDR2 YYNGEE. There are 15 residues in the CDR3. Trimming removed 3 bases at V and 4 bases at J, with 14 bases between. Variable domain in full (rest from reference TRBV9 and TRBJ2-1): DSGVTQTPKHLITATGQRVTLRCSPRSGDLSVYWYQQSLDQGLQFLIQYYNGEERAKGNILERFSAQQFPDLHSELNLSSLELGDSALYFCASSAFGGTYNEQFFGPGTRLTVL.

V usage is TRBV4-1 and J usage is TRBJ2-7, with 7 bases matching TRBD1. V lost 4 bases, J lost 3 bases, and 6 bases stayed unmatched. Germline assignment: CDR1 MGHRA and CDR2 YSYEKL. The CDR3 has 14 amino acids. The CDR3 DNA reads TGCGCCAGCAGCCGCCCGGGACAGAGCTACGAGCAGTACTTC. This sequence encodes CASSRPGQSYEQYF.

Only one count was recorded for this clone. The chain links TRBV28 to TRBJ2-7, with D possibly matching TRBD1 (7 bases). Germline CDR1 MDHEN, CDR2 SYDVKM. Trimming took off 6 bases at V and 1 base at J, with 19 bases between the two ends. There are 16 residues in the CDR3. CDR3 loop: CASSIPGAGGSYEQYF. The CDR3 DNA reads as TGTGCCAGCAGCATACCTGGAGCAGGGGGGTCCTACGAGCAGTACTTC.

This rearrangement joins TRBV18 to TRBJ2-7; D might be TRBD1 (6 bases). Per germline, CDR1 KGHSH and CDR2 LQKENI. V was trimmed by 5 bases and J by 5 bases, leaving 19 bases between them. There are 15 residues in the CDR3. This CDR3 is CASSADRAPINEQYF. The CDR3 DNA is TGTGCCAGCTCAGCGGACAGAGCCCCCATCAACGAGCAGTACTTC.

This clone was seen a few times. The chain recombines TRBV2 with TRBJ1-2, with D tentatively TRBD1 (6 bases). The CDR3 has 13 residues. The V gene lost 9 bases and the J gene lost 6 bases, with 17 bases spanning the gap. Germline values: CDR1 SNHLY, CDR2 FYNNEI. The CDR3 region is CASGQTSRDGYTF. In nucleotides, the CDR3 is TGTGCCAGTGGACAGACTTCCCGTGATGGCTACACCTTC.

This clone came up a few times. The chain couples TRBV5-1 to TRBJ1-1; the match to TRBD1 covers 10 bases. The junction had 4 bases not matched to a gene; V was cut back by 3 bases and J by 5 bases. CDR1 SGHRS and CDR2 YFSETQ come from the germline V gene. CDR3 length: 14 amino acids. This chain's CDR3 is CASSYGQGGTEAFF. For the CDR3, the DNA is TGCGCCAGCAGCTATGGACAGGGGGGGACTGAAGCTTTCTTT.

J is TRBJ2-7 and V is TRBV14, with D possibly TRBD1 on 5 matching bases. V was cut by 3 bases and J by 6 bases, with 12 bases left in between. Germline lookup yields CDR1 SGHDN and CDR2 FVKESK. This CDR3 region has 13 residues. The CDR3 protein is CASSHLTESEQYF. CDR3 in DNA: TGTGCCAGCAGCCACTTGACAGAGTCCGAGCAGTACTTC.

J is TRBJ1-2 and V is TRBV5-1; 8 nucleotides align to TRBD1. The CDR3 has 14 residues. V dropped 4 bases and J dropped 3; count of bases not matched to a gene: 5. Per germline, CDR1 SGHRS and CDR2 YFSETQ. As DNA, the CDR3 is TGCGCCAGCAGCGACCCGGACAGGGACTATGGCTACACCTTC. This encodes CASSDPDRDYGYTF.

The rearrangement uses TRBV15 and TRBJ1-6, with no clear D. The germline CDR1 and CDR2 sequences are LNHNV and YYDKDF (reference sequence). V lost 5 bases to trimming and J lost 6 bases, with 17 bases between them. The CDR3 totals 16 residues. CDR3 sequence (DNA): TGTGCCACCAGCTCCCTGTCGGCGGGCGGTAATTCACCCCTCCACTTT. It translates to CATSSLSAGGNSPLHF.

V is TRBV11-3 and J is TRBJ2-7; perhaps TRBD1 as D (5 bases). Per the germline V gene, CDR1 is SGHNT and CDR2 is YENEEA. V was shortened by 1 base and J by 5 bases, with 9 bases between the two germline ends. The CDR3 totals 13 residues. As DNA, the CDR3 is TGTGCCAGCAGCTTAGTAGGGGTTCACGAGCAGTACTTC. It translates to CASSLVGVHEQYF.